A single sample is the source of the 21 T cell receptor beta chains below, sequenced in a study of HIV-infected children after antiretroviral therapy interruption. A 3' RACE protocol on RNA, with unique molecular identifiers, produced the TCR library. TCRdb re-derived calls from the 3' RACE reads in MiXCR, one entry per CDR3 protein. The sample lists about 40,000 distinct CDR3 sequences; over 6% were seen once. This sample's treatment: PENTA 11 planned treatment interruption arm or continuous ART arm. The source was CD45RA+ CD4+ T cells from PBMCs, pooled from several time points, collected from a donor given antiretroviral therapy, either interrupted or continuous. This sample's subset: naive CD4+ CD45RA+ CD45RO- T cells. The receptors were sampled from a pool of human donors with HIV.

The chain combines TRBV4-3 with TRBJ2-5; 12 nucleotides align to TRBD2. The J segment lost 7 bases and the V segment lost 3 bases, leaving 12 bases of the junction unmatched. The CDR3 has 17 amino acids. CDR1 is LGHNA, CDR2 YSLEER, per germline. CDR3 DNA sequence: TGCGCCAGCAGCCAGGTGCTAGCGGGGGGGACGAAAGGGACCCAGTACTTC. The encoded protein is CASSQVLAGGTKGTQYF.

This clonotype showed up many times. This chain uses TRBV29-1 with TRBJ2-5; maybe TRBD2 (5 bases). V shed 1 base and J shed 6 bases, with 6 bases lying between them. The CDR3 runs to 11 residues. The V gene's germline CDR1 is SQVTM and CDR2 ANQGSEA. The CDR3, as DNA: TGCAGCGTTGAAGGAGGGAAGACCCAGTACTTC. Its protein product is CSVEGGKTQYF.

This clonotype has at least ten counts. The chain has TRBV2 and TRBJ2-7; D uncertain. Trimming shortened V by 5 bases and J by 3 bases, and 17 bases separated the two germline ends. CDR3 length equals 15 residues. Germline V gene sequence: CDR1 SNHLY, CDR2 FYNNEI. The CDR3 is CASSPGIVSIYEQYF. The CDR3 region has the DNA TGTGCCAGCAGTCCTGGGATCGTGAGTATCTACGAGCAGTACTTC.

V usage is TRBV3-1 and J usage is TRBJ2-1; 9 bases line up with TRBD2. Per the germline V gene, CDR1 is LGHDT and CDR2 is YNNKEL (reference sequence). J gave up 5 bases and V 3 bases, and 14 bases lay outside the gene matches. The CDR3 is made up of 18 amino acids. CDR3 region: CASSHPVRVAGAHNEQFF. The CDR3 coding sequence is TGTGCCAGCAGCCATCCCGTTAGAGTAGCGGGGGCTCACAATGAGCAGTTCTTC.

This clonotype was found many times. One end of the junction is discordant with germline, which a read error may explain. This sequence joins TRBV10-3 and TRBJ1-4; D is perhaps TRBD1 (6 bases). The germline V gene encodes CDR1 ENHRY and CDR2 SYGVKD. This CDR3 comprises 17 residues. This CDR3 is CASSDGLGGPSAETLYF. Here the CDR3 DNA reads TGTGCCAGCAGTGATGGACTGGGGGGGCCGAGTGCAGAAACGCTGTATTTT.

This clonotype was detected many times. This chain joins TRBV29-1 and TRBJ1-1; D remains unclear. In germline, CDR1 is SQVTM, CDR2 ANQGSEA. This CDR3 is 12 amino acids long. Trimming removed 6 bases from V and 7 bases from J, with 15 bases in between. The CDR3: CSVIGPYIEAFF. DNA of the CDR3: TGCAGCGTCATAGGGCCGTATATTGAAGCTTTCTTT. Supplemented by reference TRBV29-1 and TRBJ1-1, the full variable domain reads SAVISQKPSRDICQRGTSLTIQCQVDSQVTMMFWYRQQPGQSLTLIATANQGSEATYESGFVIDKFPISRPNLTFSTLTVSNMSPEDSSIYLCSVIGPYIEAFFGQGTRLTVV.

The chain links TRBV20-1 to TRBJ2-1; D might be TRBD2 (6 bases). This CDR3 spans 15 amino acids. Germline V gene sequence: CDR1 DFQATT, CDR2 SNEGSKA (reference sequence). V shed 3 bases and J shed 5 bases, with 17 bases lying between them. CDR3 sequence reads: CSASVGGNPNNEQFF. The CDR3 DNA sequence: TGCAGTGCTAGCGTTGGCGGGAACCCTAACAATGAGCAGTTCTTC.

This clonotype was found many times. The rearrangement uses TRBV5-1 and TRBJ1-1; D is ambiguous. The CDR3 consists of 14 residues. Germline values: CDR1 SGHRS, CDR2 YFSETQ. Trimming pared 7 bases from V and 4 bases from J, leaving 17 bases between. The CDR3 DNA follows: TGCGCCAGCCGAAGGGCCTCTGAGGGCACTGAAGCTTTCTTT. It yields the protein CASRRASEGTEAFF. The full variable domain, with the rest looked up from reference TRBV5-1 and TRBJ1-1, is KAGVTQTPRYLIKTRGQQVTLSCSPISGHRSVSWYQQTPGQGLQFLFEYFSETQRNKGNFPGRFSGRQFSNSRSEMNVSTLELGDSALYLCASRRASEGTEAFFGQGTRLTVV.

The chain recombines TRBV24-1 with TRBJ1-6, with D possibly being TRBD1 (5 bases). The germline CDR1 and CDR2 sequences are KGHDR and SFDVKD. The V end was cut by 9 bases, the J end by 0 bases, with 11 bases between. The CDR3 has 15 residues. CDR3 sequence: CATSEGSSYNSPLHF. The CDR3, as DNA: TGTGCCACCTCGGAGGGGAGCTCCTATAATTCACCCCTCCACTTT.

This clonotype is labeled as medium-sized (0.01 to 0.1%). The V gene is TRBV19, the J gene TRBJ2-1; D is perhaps TRBD1 or TRBD2 (5 bases each). Germline V gives CDR1 LNHDA, CDR2 SQIVND (reference sequence). The CDR3 has 15 residues. The V and J ends lost 9 bases and 9 bases respectively, with 24 bases between them. As DNA, the CDR3 is TGTGCCAGCAGTCGGACTGGGGGTAACTATGCTGAGCAGTTCTTC. Its protein is CASSRTGGNYAEQFF.

This clonotype has just a few counts. This rearrangement joins TRBV9 to TRBJ1-1, with 7 bases identical to TRBD1. V lost 3 bases, J lost 3 bases, and 5 bases stayed unmatched. There are 14 residues in the CDR3. The V gene's germline CDR1 is SGDLS and CDR2 YYNGEE. CDR3 in amino acids: CASSATGRDTEAFF. The CDR3 bases are TGTGCCAGCAGCGCGACAGGGAGGGACACTGAAGCTTTCTTT.

At least ten counts were recorded for this clonotype. The CDR3 sequence: CASSLKGQGALQPQHF. The CDR3 DNA reads as TGTGCCAGCAGTTTAAAGGGACAGGGGGCTCTTCAGCCCCAGCATTTT. The chain uses TRBV27 and TRBJ1-5; TRBD1 matches at 12 bases. The ends lost 2 bases at V and 6 bases at J; junction bases unmatched: 5. The CDR3 is 16 amino acids. The germline CDR1 and CDR2 sequences are MNHEY and SMNVEV (reference sequence).

The table lists this clonotype with many counts. The genes are TRBV15 and TRBJ2-3; TRBD2 agrees at 10 bases. CDR3 size: 16 residues. Germline CDR1 and CDR2: LNHNV and YYDKDF (reference sequence). The V gene end was trimmed by 4 bases and the J gene end by 1 base; junction bases not matched to a gene: 5. For the CDR3, the DNA is TGTGCCACCAGCAAACGGACTAGCGGACGCACAGATACGCAGTATTTT. It encodes CATSKRTSGRTDTQYF.

This clonotype showed up many times. The CDR3 DNA reads as TGCAGTGCTAGCAACCCCGCGGACAGGGGTTACGAGCAGTACTTC. Encoded protein: CSASNPADRGYEQYF. V is TRBV20-1 and J is TRBJ2-7; 9 nucleotides align to TRBD1. With V trimmed by 3 bases and J by 4 bases, 10 bases remained unmatched. Germline assignment: CDR1 DFQATT and CDR2 SNEGSKA (reference sequence). This CDR3 is 15 amino acids long.

The rearrangement joins TRBV28 to TRBJ2-5, with TRBD2 matching over 13 bases. V trimming: 3 bases; J trimming: 3 bases; junction bases outside the gene matches: 16. This CDR3 region has 20 residues. CDR1 and CDR2 from the germline V gene are MDHEN and SYDVKM. CDR3 DNA: TGTGCCAGCAGTTTTCGAATCTGGACTAGCGGGGGACTTGGTAAAGAGACCCAGTACTTC. It encodes CASSFRIWTSGGLGKETQYF.

This clonotype was observed at least ten times. V and J are TRBV10-1 and TRBJ2-3; D uncertain. CDR3 length: 14 amino acids. In germline, CDR1 is WNHNN, CDR2 SYGVQD (reference sequence). Trimming stripped 3 bases from V and 0 bases from J, with 7 bases between. CDR3 sequence: CASSDSPSTDTQYF. In DNA form, the CDR3 reads TGCGCCAGCAGTGACTCCCCTAGCACAGATACGCAGTATTTT.

In its sample, this clonotype was seen many times. The chain uses TRBV19 and TRBJ2-2, with TRBD2 matching 10 bases. The J segment lost 4 bases and the V segment lost 6 bases, leaving 2 bases of the junction unmatched. The CDR3 extends over 14 amino acids. Per germline, CDR1 LNHDA and CDR2 SQIVND (reference sequence). CDR3 protein: CASRASGSTGELFF. DNA for the CDR3: TGTGCCAGTAGAGCTAGCGGGAGCACCGGGGAGCTGTTTTTT. Filled out from reference TRBV19 and TRBJ2-2, the complete variable domain reads DGGITQSPKYLFRKEGQNVTLSCEQNLNHDAMYWYRQDPGQGLRLIYYSQIVNDFQKGDIAEGYSVSREKKESFPLTVTSAQKNPTAFYLCASRASGSTGELFFGEGSRLTVL.

This clonotype was seen ten or more times. J is TRBJ2-2 and V is TRBV5-4, with 12 bases matching TRBD2. The J segment lost 6 bases and the V segment lost 0 bases, leaving 9 bases of the junction unmatched. The CDR3 is made up of 18 amino acids. CDR1 is SGHNT and CDR2 is YYREEE in the germline V gene (reference sequence). The CDR3 coding sequence is TGTGCCAGCAGCTTGGGTGCTAGCGGGAGGGCCATCTCCGGGGAGCTGTTTTTT. Its protein is CASSLGASGRAISGELFF.

In this sample, this clonotype turned up many times. The J gene is TRBJ1-5, the V gene TRBV10-1; D is unclear. Trimming removed 6 bases at V and 9 bases at J, with 9 bases between. Per the germline V gene, CDR1 is WNHNN and CDR2 is SYGVQD (reference sequence). The CDR3 runs to 11 residues. The CDR3 is CASRTHWPQHF. CDR3 sequence (DNA): TGCGCCAGCAGGACTCACTGGCCCCAGCATTTT.

This clonotype occurred many times. Germline and junction disagree at one end, which may indicate a read error. This chain connects TRBV3-1 to TRBJ2-1; D is possibly TRBD1 or TRBD2 (5 bases each). The CDR3 has 13 residues. Germline values: CDR1 LGHDT, CDR2 YNNKEL (reference sequence). CDR3 DNA sequence: TGTGCCAGCAGCCAAGATCGGGGCGGCCGCGGAGTCTTC. Protein product: CASSQDRGGRGVF.

At least ten counts were recorded for this clonotype. The junction does not match germline at one end; this may be a read error. The chain carries TRBV19 and TRBJ2-1, with TRBD2 as a possible D gene (7 bases). The germline gives CDR1 LNHDA, CDR2 SQIVND (reference sequence). This CDR3 region has 15 residues. In nucleotides, the CDR3 is TGTGCCAGCAGTAAATCTGGGGGGGCGCTTGCTGAGCAGTTCTTC. Protein product: CASSKSGGALAEQFF.